These 28 T cell receptor beta chains were all obtained from the same sample, sequenced in a study of Graves' ophthalmopathy and Graves' hyperthyroidism. Amplifying from RNA transcripts, the study obtained TCR beta CDR3 regions. The library came from an HTBI-primed first-round RT-PCR and a second-round multiplex PCR. TCRdb ran MiXCR on the multiplex PCR reads and lists one entry per CDR3 protein. This sample has approximately 410,000 distinct CDR3 sequences, with approximately 15% found just once. The source material was peripheral blood. These receptors were collected from a woman between 18 and 29 years old with stable Graves' hyperthyroidism.

This clonotype was counted ten times or more. The chain carries TRBV6-1 and TRBJ1-2; D is uncertain. Trimming removed 8 bases at V and 3 bases at J, with 16 bases between. CDR1 is MNHNS, CDR2 SASEGT, per germline. The CDR3 loop spans 14 amino acids. The CDR3 is CASFPGTTHYGYTF. CDR3 coding DNA: TGTGCCAGCTTCCCGGGTACCACACACTATGGCTACACCTTC.

As concerns this clonotype: The junction does not match germline at one end; this may be a read error. The chain uses TRBV7-8 and TRBJ2-5; 7 bases line up with TRBD2. The CDR3 totals 15 residues. CDR1 SGHVS and CDR2 FQNEAQ come from the germline V gene. The CDR3 spells CASSFSGQLQETKYF. Here the CDR3 DNA reads TGTGCCAGCAGCTTTAGCGGGCAACTCCAAGAGACCAAGTACTTC.

This clonotype was recorded many times. This chain links TRBV7-8 with TRBJ2-2, with D uncertain. Trimming removed 0 bases at V and 2 bases at J, with 7 bases between. The V gene's germline CDR1 is SGHVS and CDR2 FQNEAQ. The CDR3 extends over 15 amino acids. CDR3 nucleotide sequence: TGTGCCAGCAGCTTAGCGTCGAGTAACACCGGGGAGCTGTTTTTT. It encodes CASSLASSNTGELFF.

This clonotype was seen many times. This sequence joins TRBV24-1 and TRBJ2-7; 7 bases are shared with TRBD1. This CDR3 spans 17 amino acids. The ends lost 4 bases at V and 5 bases at J; junction bases unmatched: 16. Germline V gives CDR1 KGHDR, CDR2 SFDVKD. This chain's CDR3 is CATSDLTDRDGVHEQYF. Written as DNA, the CDR3 is TGTGCCACCAGTGACCTAACCGACAGGGACGGGGTCCACGAGCAGTACTTC.

The CDR3: CASKDSLNYGYTF. CDR3 coding DNA: TGTGCCAGCAAAGACAGCCTTAACTATGGCTACACCTTC. The V and J genes are TRBV6-1 and TRBJ1-2; tentative D call: TRBD1 (5 bases). The CDR3 is made up of 13 amino acids. Trimming stripped 7 bases from V and 1 base from J, with 10 bases between. Germline CDR1 is MNHNS and CDR2 is SASEGT.

The genes are TRBV20-1 and TRBJ1-2, with D perhaps TRBD1 (5 bases). Germline CDR1 reads DFQATT; CDR2 reads SNEGSKA (reference sequence). This CDR3 is 12 amino acids long. V lost 6 bases to trimming and J lost 2 bases, with 10 bases between them. Here the CDR3 DNA reads TGCAGTGCCGGGACCGCGAACTATGGCTACACCTTC. Protein sequence: CSAGTANYGYTF.

This clonotype was counted ten times or more. The V and J genes are TRBV5-6 and TRBJ2-7; D is tentatively TRBD1 or TRBD2 (5 bases each). The CDR3 has 15 residues. CDR1 is SGHDT, CDR2 YYEEEE, per germline. The ends were cut back, 4 bases at V and 2 bases at J, with 16 bases in the middle. For the CDR3, the DNA is TGTGCCAGCAGCACACCGGGACCGGAACCCTACGAGCAGTACTTC. It yields the protein CASSTPGPEPYEQYF.

There are many counts of this clonotype. This chain connects TRBV6-2 or TRBV6-3 to TRBJ1-1; D may be TRBD1 (5 bases). The CDR3 extends over 12 amino acids. Germline-derived CDR1 and CDR2 are MNHEY and SVGEGT. Trimming took 11 bases from V and 10 from J, leaving 20 bases between them. CDR3 DNA sequence: TGTGCCCGTCAGGGTCCCCCTGAGGGAGCTTTCTTT. This codes for CARQGPPEGAFF.

This clonotype was recorded a few times. A much bigger clone sits one base away, suggesting this may be a read error. In nucleotides, the CDR3 is TGTGCCAGCAGTTCTCGAGATCACACTGAAGCTTGCTTT. It specifies CASSSRDHTEACF. The rearrangement joins TRBV6-2 or TRBV6-3 to TRBJ1-1; D gene uncertain. CDR1 MNHEY and CDR2 SVGEGT come from the germline V gene. This CDR3 has 13 amino acids.

This clonotype has only a few counts. CDR3 region: CASNPGVYSYEQYF. The CDR3 DNA reads TGTGCCAGCAACCCCGGTGTGTACTCCTACGAGCAGTACTTC. The chain employs TRBV7-9 and TRBJ2-7; D call uncertain. Germline assignment: CDR1 SEHNR and CDR2 FQNEAQ (reference sequence). With 7 bases removed from V and 0 bases from J, the gap between germline ends came to 13 bases. The CDR3 runs to 14 residues.

This clonotype came up many times. The genes are TRBV11-1 and TRBJ1-1, with TRBD1 as a possible D gene (5 bases). In germline, CDR1 is SGHAT, CDR2 FQDESV (reference sequence). The CDR3 covers 16 residues. With 4 bases removed from V and 5 bases from J, the gap between germline ends came to 20 bases. The CDR3 nucleotides are TGTGCCAGCAGCTCACCGACAGCCCGAAAGGGTACTGAAGCTTTCTTT. It is translated as CASSSPTARKGTEAFF.

This clonotype has more than one count but fewer than ten. The chain has TRBV19 and TRBJ1-5; D is ambiguous. The CDR3 totals 13 residues. V was clipped by 8 bases and J by 0 bases, with 8 bases between them. Germline V gene lookup returns CDR1 LNHDA and CDR2 SQIVND (reference sequence). CDR3 protein: CASADYSNQPQHF. The CDR3 DNA follows: TGTGCCAGTGCGGACTATAGCAATCAGCCCCAGCATTTT.

This clonotype has a count of ten or more. V gene TRBV5-5 combines with J gene TRBJ1-1; unclear D gene. V was cut by 3 bases and J by 0 bases, with 12 bases left in between. Germline values: CDR1 SGHKS, CDR2 YYEKEE (reference sequence). The CDR3 loop spans 15 amino acids. This CDR3 is CASSSKRTVNTEAFF. CDR3 nucleotides: TGTGCCAGCAGCTCCAAACGGACGGTGAACACTGAAGCTTTCTTT.

The chain links TRBV27 to TRBJ1-1; D is possibly TRBD1 (5 bases). Germline V gives CDR1 MNHEY, CDR2 SMNVEV (reference sequence). V was cut by 1 base and J by 2 bases, with 11 bases left in between. The length of the CDR3 is 15 residues. The CDR3 is CASSLYRGVNTEAFF. CDR3 coding DNA: TGTGCCAGCAGTTTATATCGGGGGGTCAACACTGAAGCTTTCTTT.

This clonotype was observed at least ten times. The V and J genes are TRBV14 and TRBJ2-3; tentatively, D is TRBD1 or TRBD2 (5 bases each). The germline V and J ends were trimmed by 0 bases and 0 bases, with 10 bases remaining between them. The germline V gene encodes CDR1 SGHDN and CDR2 FVKESK. CDR3 length: 16 amino acids. CDR3 sequence reads: CASSQDGGASTDTQYF. CDR3 nucleotide sequence: TGTGCCAGCAGCCAAGATGGGGGAGCTAGCACAGATACGCAGTATTTT. Full variable domain (remainder filled in from reference TRBV14 and TRBJ2-3): EAGVTQFPSHSVIEKGQTVTLRCDPISGHDNLYWYRRVMGKEIKFLLHFVKESKQDESGMPNNRFLAERTGGTYSTLKVQPAELEDSGVYFCASSQDGGASTDTQYFGPGTRLTVL.

This clonotype was picked up many times. This chain uses TRBV18 with TRBJ2-5, with 7 bases fitting TRBD1. V shed 2 bases and J 0 bases; nucleotides not matched to a gene: 9. The CDR3 loop spans 17 amino acids. From germline, CDR1 is KGHSH and CDR2 LQKENI. The CDR3 nucleotides read TGTGCCAGCTCACCAACCGAGGGGGCCCCGTACCAAGAGACCCAGTACTTC. The encoded protein is CASSPTEGAPYQETQYF.

This clonotype was detected a few times. This may be a read error, as it is one base from a much larger clone. The chain links TRBV6-1 to TRBJ2-7; D is ambiguous. The CDR3 has 12 amino acids. V dropped 3 bases and J dropped 3 bases, with 6 bases sitting between them. Germline V gives CDR1 MNHNS, CDR2 SASEGT. Here the CDR3 reads CASSDTIYEQYF. The DNA of the CDR3 is TGTGCCAGCAGTGATACTATCTACGAGCAGTACTTC.

Of note for this clonotype: One junction end disagrees with the germline gene, perhaps due to a read error. This chain links TRBV10-3 with TRBJ1-6; 10 bases are shared with TRBD1. There are 14 residues in the CDR3. Germline assignment: CDR1 ENHRY and CDR2 SYGVKD. Here the CDR3 reads CAITPGTGESHLHF. CDR3 nucleotide sequence: TGTGCCATCACCCCCGGGACAGGGGAATCACACCTCCACTTT.

This clonotype was picked up many times. The rearrangement joins TRBV11-2 to TRBJ1-2; D not certain. Germline CDR1 and CDR2: SGHAT and FQNNGV. Trimming pared 2 bases from V and 4 bases from J, leaving 17 bases between. This CDR3 is 16 amino acids long. In DNA, the CDR3 is TGTGCCAGCAGCTTACCAGCCACGACGATTTCCTATGGCTACACCTTC. Encoded protein: CASSLPATTISYGYTF.

There are many counts of this clonotype. V and J are TRBV6-1 and TRBJ2-7, with 8 positions matching TRBD1. J was trimmed by 4 bases and V by 2 bases; bases with no gene match: 7. The germline V gene has CDR1 MNHNS and CDR2 SASEGT. This CDR3 comprises 15 residues. The CDR3 loop is CASSEPGQGRYEQYF. The CDR3 DNA follows: TGTGCCAGCAGTGAACCCGGACAGGGACGATACGAGCAGTACTTC.

This clonotype was seen a handful of times. At one end, the junction sequence differs from germline, possibly due to a read error. The CDR3 loop reads CASSPTLAGANTGELFF. The CDR3 bases are TGTGCTAGCAGCCCTACCCTAGCGGGGGCAAACACCGGGGAGCTGTTTTTT. The chain links TRBV7-7 to TRBJ2-2; 10 nucleotides agree with TRBD2. The CDR3 is 17 residues long. Germline CDR1 SSHAT, CDR2 FNYEAQ (reference sequence).

This chain joins TRBV19 and TRBJ1-4; a possible D gene is TRBD1 (5 bases). In germline, CDR1 is LNHDA, CDR2 SQIVND (reference sequence). The CDR3 loop spans 14 amino acids. Trimming left V 9 bases short and J 8 bases short, with 19 bases between. CDR3 region: CASRRRGDFEKLFF. Written as DNA, the CDR3 is TGTGCCAGCCGACGTAGAGGGGATTTCGAAAAACTGTTTTTT.

This clonotype has a count of ten or more. The rearrangement uses TRBV19 and TRBJ1-1; no clear D gene. In germline, CDR1 is LNHDA, CDR2 SQIVND (reference sequence). The CDR3 covers 15 residues. V lost 0 bases and J lost 0, with 8 bases in between. The CDR3 bases are TGTGCCAGTAGTATAGACGGGGAGGTGAACACTGAAGCTTTCTTT. Amino acids: CASSIDGEVNTEAFF.

This clonotype was seen at least ten times. The CDR3 coding sequence is TGTGCCAGCAGCCGGACCATAGTAGCGGCCAAAAACATTCAGTACTTC. Protein sequence: CASSRTIVAAKNIQYF. The rearrangement joins TRBV2 to TRBJ2-4, with D tentatively TRBD2 (5 bases). The CDR3 has 16 residues. Germline CDR1 SNHLY, CDR2 FYNNEI. The V end was cut by 6 bases, the J end by 1 base, with 16 bases between.

This clonotype has at least ten counts. CDR3 in DNA: TGTGCCAGCAGCCCTGACAGGAGAGGCTACACCTTC. Translated, it gives CASSPDRRGYTF. The chain links TRBV6-2 or TRBV6-3 to TRBJ1-2; D is perhaps TRBD1 (6 bases). The V end was cut by 6 bases, the J end by 8 bases, with 13 bases between. CDR1 is MNHEY and CDR2 is SVGEGT in the germline V gene. The CDR3 has 12 amino acids.

This clonotype was detected ten times or more. The gene calls are TRBV24-1 and TRBJ2-5; 8 positions agree with TRBD1. This CDR3 comprises 15 residues. J gave up 4 bases and V 3 bases, and 6 bases lay outside the gene matches. Germline-derived CDR1 and CDR2 are KGHDR and SFDVKD. In DNA, the CDR3 is TGTGCCACCAGTGATCCCGGACAGGGCGTAGAGACCCAGTACTTC. Translation gives CATSDPGQGVETQYF.

This clonotype has ten or more counts. The chain links TRBV13 to TRBJ2-5, with 9 bases fitting TRBD2. Germline CDR1 is PRHDT and CDR2 is FYEKMQ (reference sequence). The V and J ends lost 4 bases and 0 bases, in that order; junction bases with no gene match: 9. The CDR3 length is 17 residues. CDR3 bases: TGTGCCAGCAGCTCCTCAGAGCGGGGGGACCACCAAGAGACCCAGTACTTC. Translated, it gives CASSSSERGDHQETQYF.

This clonotype has at least ten counts. The chain joins TRBV12-3 or TRBV12-4 to TRBJ1-3; D gene uncertain. The germline V and J ends were trimmed by 4 bases and 0 bases, with 10 bases remaining between them. This CDR3 region has 15 residues. For the CDR3, the DNA is TGTGCCAGCAGTTCCGGGGTCCTCTCTGGAAACACCATATATTTT. It codes for CASSSGVLSGNTIYF.